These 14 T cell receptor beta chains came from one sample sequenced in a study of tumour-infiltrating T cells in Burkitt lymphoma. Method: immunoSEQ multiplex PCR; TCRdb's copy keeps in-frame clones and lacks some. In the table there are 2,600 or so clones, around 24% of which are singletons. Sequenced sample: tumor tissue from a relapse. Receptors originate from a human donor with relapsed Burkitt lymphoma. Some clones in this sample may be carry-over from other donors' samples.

CDR3 nucleotides: TGTGCCAGCAGCGACTCCTCCTACAATGAGCAGTTCTTC. It yields the protein CASSDSSYNEQFF. The genes are TRBV2 and TRBJ2-1; D is unresolved. The CDR3 is made up of 13 amino acids. CDR1 and CDR2 (germline): SNHLY, FYNNEI. The ends were cut back, 6 bases at V and 0 bases at J, with 6 bases in the middle.

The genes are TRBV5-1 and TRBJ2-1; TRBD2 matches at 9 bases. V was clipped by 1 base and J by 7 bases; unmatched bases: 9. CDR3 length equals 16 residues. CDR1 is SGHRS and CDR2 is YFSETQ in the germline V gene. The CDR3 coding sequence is TGCGCCAGCAGCTTGTGGTTAGCGGGGGCGTCAAATGAGCAGTTCTTC. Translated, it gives CASSLWLAGASNEQFF. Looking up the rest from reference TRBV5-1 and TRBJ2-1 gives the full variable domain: KAGVTQTPRYLIKTRGQQVTLSCSPISGHRSVSWYQQTPGQGLQFLFEYFSETQRNKGNFPGRFSGRQFSNSRSEMNVSTLELGDSALYLCASSLWLAGASNEQFFGPGTRLTVL.

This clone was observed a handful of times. The CDR3 DNA reads TGCAGCGTCCAGACAGGTCGGATCGTGGAGACCCAGTACTTC. Translating it yields CSVQTGRIVETQYF. V and J are TRBV29-1 and TRBJ2-5; TRBD1 might be the D (6 bases). Deletions cut 6 bases from V and 5 bases from J, with 19 bases between. CDR1 and CDR2 from the germline V gene are SQVTM and ANQGSEA. CDR3 length: 14 amino acids.

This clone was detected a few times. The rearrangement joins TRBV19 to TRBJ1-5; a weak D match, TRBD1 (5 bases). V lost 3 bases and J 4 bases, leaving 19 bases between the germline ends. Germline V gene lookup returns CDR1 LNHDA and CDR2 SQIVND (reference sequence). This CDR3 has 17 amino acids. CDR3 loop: CASSMTPFRANNQPQHF. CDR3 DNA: TGTGCCAGTAGTATGACCCCATTCAGGGCTAATAATCAGCCCCAGCATTTT.

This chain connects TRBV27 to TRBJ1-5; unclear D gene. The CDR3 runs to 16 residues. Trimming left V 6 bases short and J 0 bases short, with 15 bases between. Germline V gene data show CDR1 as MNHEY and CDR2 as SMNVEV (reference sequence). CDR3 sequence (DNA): TGTGCCAGCAGCCCTTACCCGGGCCTTAGCAATCAGCCCCAGCATTTT. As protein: CASSPYPGLSNQPQHF.

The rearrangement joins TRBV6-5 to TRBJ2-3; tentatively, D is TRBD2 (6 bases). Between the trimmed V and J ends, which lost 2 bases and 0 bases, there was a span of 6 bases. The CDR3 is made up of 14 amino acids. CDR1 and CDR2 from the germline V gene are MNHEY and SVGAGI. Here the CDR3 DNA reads TGTGCCAGCAGTTACGGGGGGAGCACAGATACGCAGTATTTT. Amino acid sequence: CASSYGGSTDTQYF.

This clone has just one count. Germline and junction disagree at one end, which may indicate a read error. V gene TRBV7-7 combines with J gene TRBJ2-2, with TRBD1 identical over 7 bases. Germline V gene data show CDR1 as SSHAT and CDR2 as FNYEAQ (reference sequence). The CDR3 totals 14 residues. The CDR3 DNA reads TGTGCTAGCAGCCTCACAGGGGTCGGCGGGGAGCTGTTTTTT. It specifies CASSLTGVGGELFF. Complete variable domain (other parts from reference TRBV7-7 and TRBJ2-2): GAGVSQSPRYKVTKRGQDVTLRCDPISSHATLYWYQQALGQGPEFLTYFNYEAQPDKSGLPSDRFSAERPEGSISTLTIQRTEQRDSAMYRCASSLTGVGGELFFGEGSRLTVL.

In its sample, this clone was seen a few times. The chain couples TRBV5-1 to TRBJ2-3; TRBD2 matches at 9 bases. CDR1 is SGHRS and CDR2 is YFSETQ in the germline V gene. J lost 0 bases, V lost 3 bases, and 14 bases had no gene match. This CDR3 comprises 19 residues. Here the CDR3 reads CASSSFGGGAVRSTDTQYF. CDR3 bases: TGCGCCAGCAGCTCCTTTGGCGGGGGGGCCGTTAGGAGCACAGATACGCAGTATTTT. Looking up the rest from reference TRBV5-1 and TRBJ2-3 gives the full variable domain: KAGVTQTPRYLIKTRGQQVTLSCSPISGHRSVSWYQQTPGQGLQFLFEYFSETQRNKGNFPGRFSGRQFSNSRSEMNVSTLELGDSALYLCASSSFGGGAVRSTDTQYFGPGTRLTVL.

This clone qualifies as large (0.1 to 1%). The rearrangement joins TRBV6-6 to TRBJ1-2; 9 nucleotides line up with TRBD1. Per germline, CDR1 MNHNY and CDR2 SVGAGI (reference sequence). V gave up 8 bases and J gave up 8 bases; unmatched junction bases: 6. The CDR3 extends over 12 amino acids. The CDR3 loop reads CASEGQGSGYTF. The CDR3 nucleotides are TGTGCCAGCGAGGGACAGGGCTCGGGCTACACCTTC.

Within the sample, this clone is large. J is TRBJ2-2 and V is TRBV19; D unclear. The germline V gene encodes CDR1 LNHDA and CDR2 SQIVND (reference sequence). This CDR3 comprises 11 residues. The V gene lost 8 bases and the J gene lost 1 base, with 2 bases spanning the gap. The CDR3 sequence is CASENTGELFF. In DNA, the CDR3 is TGTGCCAGTGAGAACACCGGGGAGCTGTTTTTT. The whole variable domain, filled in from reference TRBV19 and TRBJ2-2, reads DGGITQSPKYLFRKEGQNVTLSCEQNLNHDAMYWYRQDPGQGLRLIYYSQIVNDFQKGDIAEGYSVSREKKESFPLTVTSAQKNPTAFYLCASENTGELFFGEGSRLTVL.

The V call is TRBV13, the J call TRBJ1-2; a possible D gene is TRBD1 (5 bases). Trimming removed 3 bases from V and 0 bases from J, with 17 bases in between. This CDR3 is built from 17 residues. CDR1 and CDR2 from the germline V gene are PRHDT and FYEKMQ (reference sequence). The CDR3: CASSFPLHGTANYGYTF. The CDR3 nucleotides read TGTGCCAGCAGCTTCCCTCTCCACGGGACGGCTAACTATGGCTACACCTTC.

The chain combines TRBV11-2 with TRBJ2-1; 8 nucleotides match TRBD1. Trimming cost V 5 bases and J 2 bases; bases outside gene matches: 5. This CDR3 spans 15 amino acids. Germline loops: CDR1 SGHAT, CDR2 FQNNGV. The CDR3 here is CASSQQGVPYNEQFF. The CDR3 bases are TGTGCCAGCAGCCAACAGGGGGTCCCCTACAATGAGCAGTTCTTC.

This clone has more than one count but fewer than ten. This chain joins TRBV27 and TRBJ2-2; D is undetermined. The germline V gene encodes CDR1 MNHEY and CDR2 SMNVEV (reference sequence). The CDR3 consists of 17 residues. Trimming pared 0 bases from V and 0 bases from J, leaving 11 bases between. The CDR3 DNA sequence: TGTGCCAGCAGTTTATCGTCGGCAACTTCGAACACCGGGGAGCTGTTTTTT. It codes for CASSLSSATSNTGELFF.

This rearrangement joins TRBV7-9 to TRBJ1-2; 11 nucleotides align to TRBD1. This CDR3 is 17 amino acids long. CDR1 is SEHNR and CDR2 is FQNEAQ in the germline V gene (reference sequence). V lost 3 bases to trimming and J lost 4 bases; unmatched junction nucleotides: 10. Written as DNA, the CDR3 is TGTGCCAGCAGCTTCGATTCCGCCGGGACAGGGGGCTATGGCTACACCTTC. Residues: CASSFDSAGTGGYGYTF. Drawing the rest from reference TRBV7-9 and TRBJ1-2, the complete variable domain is DTGVSQNPRHKITKRGQNVTFRCDPISEHNRLYWYRQTLGQGPEFLTYFQNEAQLEKSRLLSDRFSAERPKGSFSTLEIQRTEQGDSAMYLCASSFDSAGTGGYGYTFGSGTRLTVV.